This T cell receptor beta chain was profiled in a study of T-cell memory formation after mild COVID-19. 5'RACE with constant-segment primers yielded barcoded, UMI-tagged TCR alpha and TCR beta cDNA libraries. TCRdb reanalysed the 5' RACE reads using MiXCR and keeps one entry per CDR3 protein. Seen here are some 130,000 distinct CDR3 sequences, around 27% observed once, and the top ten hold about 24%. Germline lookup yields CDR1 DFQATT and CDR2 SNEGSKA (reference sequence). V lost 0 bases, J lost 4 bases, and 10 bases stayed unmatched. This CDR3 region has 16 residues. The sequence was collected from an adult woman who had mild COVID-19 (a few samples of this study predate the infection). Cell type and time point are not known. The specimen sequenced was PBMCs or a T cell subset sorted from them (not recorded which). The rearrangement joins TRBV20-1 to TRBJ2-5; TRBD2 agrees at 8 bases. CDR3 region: CSARDLRAGVGETQYF. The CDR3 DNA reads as TGCAGTGCTAGAGATCTCAGAGCGGGGGTAGGAGAGACCCAGTACTTC.